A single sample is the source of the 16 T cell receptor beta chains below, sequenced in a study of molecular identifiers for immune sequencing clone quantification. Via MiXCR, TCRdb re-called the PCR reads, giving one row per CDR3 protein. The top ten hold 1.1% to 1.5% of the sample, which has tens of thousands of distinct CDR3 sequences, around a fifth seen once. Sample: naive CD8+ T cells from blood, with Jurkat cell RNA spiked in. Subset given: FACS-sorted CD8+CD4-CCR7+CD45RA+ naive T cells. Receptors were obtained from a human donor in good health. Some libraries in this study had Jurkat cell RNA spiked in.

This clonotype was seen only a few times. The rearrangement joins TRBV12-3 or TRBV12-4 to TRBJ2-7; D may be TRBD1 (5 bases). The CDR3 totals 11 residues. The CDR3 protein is CAVLKGYEQYF. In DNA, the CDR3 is TGTGCAGTTCTTAAGGGGTACGAGCAGTACTTC.

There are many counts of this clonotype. The CDR3 region is CASSSRMQGHMNTEAFF. The CDR3 bases are TGTGCCAGCAGCTCAAGGATGCAGGGCCACATGAACACTGAAGCTTTCTTT. This sequence joins TRBV13 and TRBJ1-1; weak D call: TRBD1 (5 bases). Germline V gene sequence: CDR1 PRHDT, CDR2 FYEKMQ (reference sequence). V dropped 4 bases and J dropped 0 bases, with 18 bases sitting between them. This CDR3 comprises 17 residues.

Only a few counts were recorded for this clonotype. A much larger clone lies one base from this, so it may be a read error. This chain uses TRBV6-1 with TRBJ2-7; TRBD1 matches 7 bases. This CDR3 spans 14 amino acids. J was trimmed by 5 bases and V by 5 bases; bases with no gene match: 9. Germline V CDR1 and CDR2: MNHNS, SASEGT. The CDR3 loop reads CASSFGQVPHEQYF. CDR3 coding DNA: TGTGCCAGCAGTTTCGGACAGGTGCCCCACGAGCAGTACTTC.

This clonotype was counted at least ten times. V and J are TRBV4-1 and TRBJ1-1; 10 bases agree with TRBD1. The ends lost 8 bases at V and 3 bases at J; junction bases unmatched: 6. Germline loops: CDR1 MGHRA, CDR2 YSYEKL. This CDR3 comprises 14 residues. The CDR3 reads CASGDGTGDTEAFF. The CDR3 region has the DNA TGCGCCAGCGGGGACGGGACAGGGGACACTGAAGCTTTCTTT.

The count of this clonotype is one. CDR3 DNA: TGTGCCAGCAGCTCGGATTCCGGCTACACCTTC. This encodes CASSSDSGYTF. V usage is TRBV7-9 and J usage is TRBJ1-2, with D unclear. The CDR3 covers 11 residues. The V and J ends lost 4 bases and 8 bases respectively, with 8 bases between them. Germline V gene data show CDR1 as SEHNR and CDR2 as FQNEAQ (reference sequence).

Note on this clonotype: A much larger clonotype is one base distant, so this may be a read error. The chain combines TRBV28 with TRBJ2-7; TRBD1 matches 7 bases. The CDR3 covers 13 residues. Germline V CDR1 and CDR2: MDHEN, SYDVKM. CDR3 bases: TGTGCCAGCAAGGGACAGAGCTCCTACGAGCAGTGCTTC. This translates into CASKGQSSYEQCF.

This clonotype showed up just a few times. The DNA for the CDR3 is TGTGCCAGCAGTTACCTGGGACTAGCGGGAGGGCCAACGGTGAACATTCAGTACTTC. This sequence encodes CASSYLGLAGGPTVNIQYF. The chain is built from TRBV6-6 and TRBJ2-4, with TRBD2 matching 16 bases. J gave up 7 bases and V 2 bases, and 11 bases lay outside the gene matches. Germline V gives CDR1 MNHNY, CDR2 SVGAGI (reference sequence). The CDR3 is made up of 19 amino acids.

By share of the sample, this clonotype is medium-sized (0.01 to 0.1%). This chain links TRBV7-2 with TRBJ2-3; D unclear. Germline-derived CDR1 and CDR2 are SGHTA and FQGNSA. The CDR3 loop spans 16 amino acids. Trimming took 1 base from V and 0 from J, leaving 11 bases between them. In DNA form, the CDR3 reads TGTGCCAGCAGCTTAGATCGATTCTCTAGCACAGATACGCAGTATTTT. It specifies CASSLDRFSSTDTQYF.

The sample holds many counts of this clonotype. The CDR3 region is CASSILAGVGETQYF. The CDR3 region has the DNA TGTGCCAGCAGCATACTAGCGGGAGTCGGTGAGACCCAGTACTTC. This rearrangement joins TRBV11-2 to TRBJ2-5; 11 bases are shared with TRBD2. V dropped 5 bases and J dropped 5; count of bases not matched to a gene: 7. Germline V lookup: CDR1 SGHAT, CDR2 FQNNGV. The CDR3 consists of 15 residues.

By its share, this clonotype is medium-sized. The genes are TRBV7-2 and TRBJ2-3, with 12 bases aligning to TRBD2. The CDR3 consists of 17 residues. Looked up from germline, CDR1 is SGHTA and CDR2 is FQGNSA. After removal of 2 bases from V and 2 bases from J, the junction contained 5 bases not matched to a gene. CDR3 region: CASSLFGLAGTTDTQYF. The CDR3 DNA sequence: TGTGCCAGCAGCTTATTCGGACTAGCGGGGACCACAGATACGCAGTATTTT. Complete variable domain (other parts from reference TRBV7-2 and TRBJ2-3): GAGVSQSPSNKVTEKGKDVELRCDPISGHTALYWYRQSLGQGLEFLIYFQGNSAPDKSGLPSDRFSAERTGGSVSTLTIQRTQQEDSAVYLCASSLFGLAGTTDTQYFGPGTRLTVL.

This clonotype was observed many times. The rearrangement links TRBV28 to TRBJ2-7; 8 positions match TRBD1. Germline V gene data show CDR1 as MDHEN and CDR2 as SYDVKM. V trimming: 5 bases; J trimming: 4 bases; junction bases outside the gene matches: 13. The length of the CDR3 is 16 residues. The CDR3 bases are TGTGCCAGCAGTATAACCTCCGGGACAGGTACATACGAGCAGTACTTC. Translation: CASSITSGTGTYEQYF.

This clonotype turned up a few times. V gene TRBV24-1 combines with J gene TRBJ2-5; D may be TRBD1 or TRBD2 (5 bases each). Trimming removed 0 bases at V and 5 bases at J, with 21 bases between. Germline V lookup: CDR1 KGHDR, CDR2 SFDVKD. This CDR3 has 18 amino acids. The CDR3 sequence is CATSDLWIRDAEGETQYF. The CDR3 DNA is TGTGCCACCAGTGATTTGTGGATCCGGGACGCTGAGGGGGAGACCCAGTACTTC.

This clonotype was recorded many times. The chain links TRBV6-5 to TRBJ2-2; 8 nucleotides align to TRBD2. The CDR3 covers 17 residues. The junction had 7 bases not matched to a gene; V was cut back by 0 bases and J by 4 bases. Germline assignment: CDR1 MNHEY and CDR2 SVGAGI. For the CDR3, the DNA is TGTGCCAGCAGTTACTCGAGCTCGGGAGGGCCCACCGGGGAGCTGTTTTTT. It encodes CASSYSSSGGPTGELFF.

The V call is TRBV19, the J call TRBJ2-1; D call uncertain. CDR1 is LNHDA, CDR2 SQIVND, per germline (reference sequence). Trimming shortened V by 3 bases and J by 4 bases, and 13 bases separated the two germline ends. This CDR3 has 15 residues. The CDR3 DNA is TGTGCCAGTAGTATGGTATCCGGGTCATACAATGAGCAGTTCTTC. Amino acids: CASSMVSGSYNEQFF.

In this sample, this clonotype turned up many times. Here the CDR3 reads CASSRDFTEAGPYGYTF. CDR3 bases: TGTGCCAGCAGTCGCGATTTTACGGAGGCAGGCCCCTATGGCTACACCTTC. V and J are TRBV28 and TRBJ1-2; no clear D gene. The length of the CDR3 is 17 residues. CDR1 and CDR2 from the germline V gene are MDHEN and SYDVKM. V gave up 5 bases and J gave up 4 bases, with 23 bases separating them.

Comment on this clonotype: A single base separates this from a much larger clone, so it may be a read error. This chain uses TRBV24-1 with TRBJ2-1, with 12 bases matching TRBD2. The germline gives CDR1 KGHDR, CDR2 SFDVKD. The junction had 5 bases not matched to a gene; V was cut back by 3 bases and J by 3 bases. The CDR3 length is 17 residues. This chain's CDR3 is CATSDRGLAGIYNEQFF. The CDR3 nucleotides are TGTGCCACCAGTGATCGAGGACTAGCGGGAATCTACAATGAGCAGTTCTTC.